This T cell receptor beta chain was recovered during a study of shared clonotypes between healthy human individuals. Study conclusions and caveats: The study generally estimated greater richness for naive than memory subsets.

Per the study methods: ImmunoSEQ output held junction-only sequences without quality scores, so filtering differed. Libraries were prepared by immunoSEQ multiplex PCR; TCRdb keeps only in-frame clonotypes and omits some of them. That table gives V, J and clone size, and the DNA gave D and trimming. In the table there are about 380,000 clones, about 96% of which are singletons. Donors comprised healthy HIV-negative adults lacking recent acute infections or vaccinations. The donors were all Caucasian adults (living in Nashville, Tennessee). In regard to this clone: Its antigen remains unidentified. This CDR3 is also generated by other DNA sequences in the sample.

The material sequenced was memory CD8+ T cells sorted from blood. The subset: CD45RO+ cells pooled with CCR7-negative TemRA cells. This sequence was found in a man aged 25-40 years in good health.

CDR3 bases: TGCGCCAGCAGCTTGGCGGGCCCATCCTACGAGCAGTACTTC. This encodes CASSLAGPSYEQYF. V is TRBV5-1 and J is TRBJ2-7; D is unresolved. This CDR3 has 14 residues. Deletions cut 0 bases from V and 1 base from J, with 8 bases between. Germline V gene sequence: CDR1 SGHRS, CDR2 YFSETQ.